This T cell receptor (beta chain) was observed in a study of T-cell memory formation after mild COVID-19 (dated by TCRdb to the early 2020s). Broadly, across the study: TCR sequence clusters from the two donors were found to be largely donor specific. In a couple of donors, T-cell clones that expanded and contracted after mild COVID-19 were tracked by sequencing TCRalpha and TCRbeta repertoires over time. Two young, previously healthy adult volunteers, one female and one male, were included in the cohort.

Results the study describes overall, beyond this receptor: Some responding clones were detected in pre-infection memory, which suggested that pre-existing cross-reactive memory T cells had joined the SARS-CoV-2 response. The study covered only two mild cases, and larger cohorts including severe cases with pre-infection samples were considered necessary. The second-wave clones that peaked on day 37 were not confirmed to be SARS-CoV-2 specific. Contracting CD4+ clones appeared mostly in the CM and EM memory subsets, whereas CD8+ clones were enriched in EMRA. From day 15 to 85, contracting clones showed balanced CD4/CD8 phenotypes, whereas a second wave of clones that expanded from day 15 to 37 leaned towards CD4+.

From its cysteine to its phenylalanine, the CDR3 spans 13 amino acids. The read is trimmed to its CDR3 DNA, 39 bases read in frame from base 1. V was cut back by 10 bases and J by 3 bases, leaving a gap of 10 bases between them. CDR1 and CDR2, per the germline V gene, are KGHSH and LQKENI. There are a few counts of this clonotype. Which antigen it targets is not known. Base qualities are not recorded, but no much larger clone differs from it by a single base. Ficoll-Paque density gradient centrifugation was the method used to isolate PBMCs. TCRdb lists the instrument as Illumina NovaSeq 6000. TCRalpha and TCRbeta cDNA libraries were constructed by 5'RACE with constant-segment primers, with sample barcodes and unique molecular identifiers being introduced. Trizol reagent was used to extract RNA from every sample. Libraries were amplified in two PCR steps, with a second sample barcode and Illumina TruSeq adapters added in the second step. Libraries were sequenced on an Illumina NovaSeq with 2 x 150 bp paired-end reads. Per the source publication's procedure: The reads were demultiplexed and collapsed into UMI-guided consensus sequences using migec v1.2.7. With mixcr v2.1.11, UMI consensuses were aligned to TRA and TRB V and J templates and assembled into clonotypes. A clonotype was counted as expanded or contracted only when both edgeR and NoisET called the clonotype significant, with the noise models trained on biological replicates. For edgeR calls, the thresholds were a false discovery rate-adjusted p below 0.01 and a log2 fold-change of 1. As an exploratory analysis of dynamics, PCA with hierarchical clustering was applied to max-normalized trajectories of the 1000 most abundant clonotypes. Separately sequenced CD4+ and CD8+ repertoires were used to assign a CD4 or CD8 phenotype to each responding clone. Through fastp at Q25 and MiXCR, TCRdb rebuilt clones from the public reads, retaining in-frame beta chains. For every CDR3 protein sequence, its rows merge into one entry that carries the most common genes and DNA. None of the V and J calls come from the authors' own analysis; TCRdb made them. For this sample the table gives about 260,000 distinct CDR3 sequences, of which around 17% were detected only once. 20% to 25% of the sample is held by the ten biggest clonotypes.

Sequenced material: PBMCs or a T cell subset sorted from them (not recorded which). This clonotype was sampled from a young man who had mild COVID-19 (a few samples of this study predate the infection). The sample titles of this study are shuffled in the database, so cell type and time point are left out; the donor was told from shared clones. This receptor chain uses TRBV18 and TRBJ1-6; the D gene is not confidently resolved. This receptor carries the CDR3 CATNDYYNSPLHF. The DNA is TGTGCCACCAACGACTACTATAATTCACCCCTCCACTTT.